The rows below give T cell receptor beta chains drawn from one sample of a study of cytomegalovirus exposure and HLA in healthy donors. Sequenced by immunoSEQ multiplex PCR; TCRdb stores in-frame clones only, minus some. The table has some 99,000 clones, under 80% seen once. The sequenced sample consisted of PBMCs. These receptor sequences come from a woman aged 45-60 years in good health and CMV-seropositive. Both conserved end residues are part of each CDR3. A D gene is named only where the DNA matches it firmly. Rows give clone size only sometimes, using once, few, many, or a class for an expanded clone.

clone_size	d_call	v_call	j_call	cdr3_nt	cdr3_aa
.	.	TRBV2	TRBJ2-3	TGTGCCAGCGCGAATGAGAACCCAGATACGCAGTATTTT	CASANENPDTQYF
.	.	TRBV29-1	TRBJ1-1	TGCAGCGTCGGAAGGCTGAGGGGGGGGCCACTGAACACTGAAGCTTTCTTT	CSVGRLRGGPLNTEAFF
few	TRBD2	TRBV7-9	TRBJ2-5	TGTGCCAGCAGCCGCTCGACTAGCGGGGGGGCCGGCGAGACCCAGTACTTC	CASSRSTSGGAGETQYF
.	TRBD1	TRBV6-6	TRBJ1-1	TGTGCCAGCAGCCGACAGGGAACTGAAGCTTTCTTT	CASSRQGTEAFF
.	TRBD1	TRBV5-5	TRBJ1-2	TGTGCCAGCAGCCCCGGGACAGGGGGGAACTATGGCTACACCTTC	CASSPGTGGNYGYTF
.	TRBD1	TRBV6-1	TRBJ2-3	TGTGCCAGCAGTAGGACAGGGGCGGAAGATACGCAGTATTTT	CASSRTGAEDTQYF
few	TRBD1	TRBV9	TRBJ1-2	TGTGCCAGCAGCGTCCAGGGGGCGGGGGGCTACACCTTC	CASSVQGAGGYTF
.	.	TRBV2	TRBJ2-3	TGTGCCAGCAGTGAAAGGAGGGACCATACGCAGTATTTT	CASSERRDHTQYF
.	.	TRBV6-6	TRBJ2-1	TGTGCCAGCAGTTACTCGGAGGTAGCGGTCAATGAGCAGTTCTTC	CASSYSEVAVNEQFF
.	.	TRBV19	TRBJ1-2	TGTGCCAGTAGTGGATGGGGGTCAGGGGCTGGCTACACCTTC	CASSGWGSGAGYTF
.	.	TRBV19	TRBJ1-5	TGTGCCACTTCCGGTCCCAGCAATCAGCCCCAGCATTTT	CATSGPSNQPQHF
.	.	TRBV10-3	TRBJ1-4	TGTGCCATCGGGGGGGCGCGTTCCGAAAAACTGTTTTTT	CAIGGARSEKLFF